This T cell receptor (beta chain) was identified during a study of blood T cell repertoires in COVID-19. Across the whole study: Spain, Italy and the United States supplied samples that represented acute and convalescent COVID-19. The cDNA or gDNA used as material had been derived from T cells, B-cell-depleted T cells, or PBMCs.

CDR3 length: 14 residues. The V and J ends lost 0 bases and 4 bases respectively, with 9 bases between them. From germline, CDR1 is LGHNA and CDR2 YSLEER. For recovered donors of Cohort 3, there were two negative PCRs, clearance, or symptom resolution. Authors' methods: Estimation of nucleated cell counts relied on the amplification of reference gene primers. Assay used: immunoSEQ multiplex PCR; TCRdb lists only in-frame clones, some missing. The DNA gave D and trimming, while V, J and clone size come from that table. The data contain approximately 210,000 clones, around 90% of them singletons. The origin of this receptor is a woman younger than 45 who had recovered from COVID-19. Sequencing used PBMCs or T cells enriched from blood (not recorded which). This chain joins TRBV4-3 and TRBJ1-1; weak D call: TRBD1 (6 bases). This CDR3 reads CASSQDRGTTEAFF. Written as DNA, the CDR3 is TGCGCCAGCAGCCAAGATAGGGGGACCACTGAAGCTTTCTTT.